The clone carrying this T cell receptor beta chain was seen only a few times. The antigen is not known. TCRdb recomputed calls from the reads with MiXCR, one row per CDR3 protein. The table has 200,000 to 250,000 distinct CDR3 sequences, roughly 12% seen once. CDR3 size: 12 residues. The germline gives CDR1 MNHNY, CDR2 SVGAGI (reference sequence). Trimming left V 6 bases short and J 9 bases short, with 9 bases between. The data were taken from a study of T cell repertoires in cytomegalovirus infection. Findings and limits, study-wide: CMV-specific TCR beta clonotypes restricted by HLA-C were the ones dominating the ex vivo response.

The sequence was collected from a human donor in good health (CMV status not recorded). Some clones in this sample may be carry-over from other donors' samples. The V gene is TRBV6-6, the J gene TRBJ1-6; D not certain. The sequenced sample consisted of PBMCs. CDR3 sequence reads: CASSPEGSPLHF. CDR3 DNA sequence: TGTGCCAGCAGCCCCGAGGGTTCACCCCTCCACTTT.